The rows below give T cell receptor beta chains drawn from one sample of a study of blood T cell repertoires in COVID-19. Sequenced by immunoSEQ multiplex PCR; TCRdb stores in-frame clones only, minus some. The table includes 200,000 or so clones, about 80% detected once. Specimen: peripheral blood. All receptors derive from a woman in her twenties or thirties who had recovered from COVID-19. Each CDR3 is given with its conserved first and last residue. Clone size is not always given. Where it is, it says once, few, many or a class for expanded clones.

J gene	V gene	clone size	CDR3 protein
TRBJ2-7	TRBV27	few	CASSLKGLGTYEQYF
TRBJ2-7	TRBV27	.	CASSFRGPYEQYF
TRBJ2-1	TRBV6-4	.	CASSDPWGVGVDEQFF
TRBJ2-5	TRBV11-2	.	CASSLDPQKETQYF
TRBJ2-7	TRBV10-3	.	CAISESSSGRSNRF
TRBJ2-7	TRBV18	.	CASSVGAPSYEQYF
TRBJ2-3	TRBV7-7	.	CASSKLAGEADTQYF
TRBJ1-1	TRBV6-2/TRBV6-3	.	CASSYSGGGTEAFF
TRBJ2-2	TRBV5-1	.	CASSKSSGNTGELFF
TRBJ2-5	TRBV28	.	CASSPQYTGVQETQYF
TRBJ2-3	TRBV2	.	CASRTLQRGSTDTQYF
TRBJ2-2	TRBV3-1/TRBV3-2	.	CASSPPANTGELFF
TRBJ1-1	TRBV5-4	.	CASSLAGEMNTEAFF
TRBJ1-2	TRBV25-1	.	CASSESAGGYYGYTF
TRBJ1-5	TRBV21-1	.	CASSDPKTGLRGNNQPQHF
TRBJ2-1	TRBV7-3	.	CASSTGGEQFF
TRBJ2-1	TRBV11-2	.	CASSLGTNEQFF
TRBJ1-1	TRBV6-5	.	CASSYIGTVEAFF
TRBJ2-7	TRBV12-5	.	CASGLVTGYEQYF
TRBJ2-1	TRBV7-9	.	CASSLALAGAYNEQFF
TRBJ2-3	TRBV13	.	CASSFPGIGADTQYF
TRBJ1-4	TRBV27	.	CASSLWGSEKLFF
TRBJ1-1	TRBV7-3	.	CASSPRDRPTEAFF
TRBJ1-4	TRBV5-1	.	CASSPGQAVVEKLFF
TRBJ2-3	TRBV5-5	once	CASSSVRGTDTQYF
TRBJ1-2	TRBV24-1	.	CATSETGTGVGDGYTF
TRBJ2-3	TRBV7-6	many	CASSYSSGGTDTQYF